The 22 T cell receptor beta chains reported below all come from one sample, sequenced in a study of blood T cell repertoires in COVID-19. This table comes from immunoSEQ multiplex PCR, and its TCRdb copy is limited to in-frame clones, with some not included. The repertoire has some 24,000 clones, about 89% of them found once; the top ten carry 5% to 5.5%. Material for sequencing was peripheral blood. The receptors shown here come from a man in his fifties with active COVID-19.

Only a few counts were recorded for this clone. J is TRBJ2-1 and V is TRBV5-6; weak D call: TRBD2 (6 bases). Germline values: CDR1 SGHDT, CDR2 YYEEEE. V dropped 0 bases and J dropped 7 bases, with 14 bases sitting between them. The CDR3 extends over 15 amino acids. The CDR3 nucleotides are TGTGCCAGCAGCTTGGGAGCGGGTTGGGGGAATGAGCAGTTCTTC. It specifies CASSLGAGWGNEQFF.

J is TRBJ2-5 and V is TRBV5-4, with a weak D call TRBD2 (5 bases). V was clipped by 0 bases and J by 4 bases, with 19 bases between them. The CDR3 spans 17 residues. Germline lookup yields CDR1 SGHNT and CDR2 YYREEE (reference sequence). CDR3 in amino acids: CASSLGTWVGGGETQYF. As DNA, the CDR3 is TGTGCCAGCAGCTTGGGGACTTGGGTAGGTGGAGGAGAGACCCAGTACTTC.

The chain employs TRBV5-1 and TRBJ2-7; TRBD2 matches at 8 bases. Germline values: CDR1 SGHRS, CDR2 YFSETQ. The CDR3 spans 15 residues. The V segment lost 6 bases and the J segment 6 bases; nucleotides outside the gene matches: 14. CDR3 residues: CASKPAGVGYGEQYF. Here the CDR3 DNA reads TGCGCCAGCAAACCAGCGGGAGTGGGGTATGGCGAGCAGTACTTC.

CDR3 loop: CASSLTIGNEQYF. As DNA, the CDR3 is TGTGCCAGCAGCTTAACGATCGGGAACGAGCAGTACTTC. The chain recombines TRBV7-3 with TRBJ2-7; possibly TRBD2 for D (5 bases). Trimming took off 0 bases at V and 5 bases at J, with 8 bases between the two ends. This CDR3 comprises 13 residues. Germline assignment: CDR1 SGHTA and CDR2 FQGTGA. The full variable domain, its missing parts supplied by reference TRBV7-3 and TRBJ2-7, is GAGVSQTPSNKVTEKGKYVELRCDPISGHTALYWYRQSLGQGPEFLIYFQGTGAADDSGLPNDRFFAVRPEGSVSTLKIQRTERGDSAVYLCASSLTIGNEQYFGPGTRLTVT.

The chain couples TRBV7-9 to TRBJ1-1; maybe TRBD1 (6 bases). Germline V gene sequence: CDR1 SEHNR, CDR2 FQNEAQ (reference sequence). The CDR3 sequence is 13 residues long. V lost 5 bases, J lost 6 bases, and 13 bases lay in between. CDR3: CASSLQDSSEAFF. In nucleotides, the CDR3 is TGTGCCAGCAGCCTCCAGGACAGTTCTGAAGCTTTCTTT.

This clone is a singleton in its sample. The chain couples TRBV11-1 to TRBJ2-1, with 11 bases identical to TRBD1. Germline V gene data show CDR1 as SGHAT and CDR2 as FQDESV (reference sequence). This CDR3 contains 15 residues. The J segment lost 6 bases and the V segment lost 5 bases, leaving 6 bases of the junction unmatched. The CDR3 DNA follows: TGTGCCAGCAGCCACCGGGACAGGGGGATCAATGAGCAGTTCTTC. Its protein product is CASSHRDRGINEQFF.

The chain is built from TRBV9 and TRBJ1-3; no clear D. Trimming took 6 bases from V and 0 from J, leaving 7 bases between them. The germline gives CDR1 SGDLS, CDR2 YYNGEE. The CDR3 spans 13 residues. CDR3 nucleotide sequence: TGTGCCAGCACCCCGAGCTCTGGAAACACCATATATTTT. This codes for CASTPSSGNTIYF.

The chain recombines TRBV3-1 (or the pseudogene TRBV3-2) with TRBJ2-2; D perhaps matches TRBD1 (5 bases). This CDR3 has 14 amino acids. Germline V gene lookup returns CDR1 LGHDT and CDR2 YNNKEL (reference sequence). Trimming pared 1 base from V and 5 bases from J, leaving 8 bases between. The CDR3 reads CASSQGTTTGELFF. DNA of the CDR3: TGTGCCAGCAGCCAAGGGACAACAACCGGGGAGCTGTTTTTT.

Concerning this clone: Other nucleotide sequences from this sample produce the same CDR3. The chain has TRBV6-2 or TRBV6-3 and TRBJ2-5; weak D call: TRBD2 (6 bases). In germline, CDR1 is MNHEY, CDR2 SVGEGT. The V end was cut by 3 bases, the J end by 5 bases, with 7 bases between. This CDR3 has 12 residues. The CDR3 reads CASSYRGETQYF. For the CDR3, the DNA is TGTGCCAGCAGTTATCGGGGGGAGACCCAGTACTTC.

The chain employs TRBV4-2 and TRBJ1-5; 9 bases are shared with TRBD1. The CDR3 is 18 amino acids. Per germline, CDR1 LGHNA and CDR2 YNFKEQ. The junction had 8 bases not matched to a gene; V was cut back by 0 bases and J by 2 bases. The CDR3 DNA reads TGTGCCAGCAGCCAAGATTGGTCAAGGACAGGGGGCAATCAGCCCCAGCATTTT. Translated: CASSQDWSRTGGNQPQHF.

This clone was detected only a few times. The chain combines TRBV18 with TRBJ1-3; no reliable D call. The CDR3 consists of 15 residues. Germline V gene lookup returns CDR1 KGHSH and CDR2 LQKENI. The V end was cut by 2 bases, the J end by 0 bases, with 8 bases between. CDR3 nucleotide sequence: TGTGCCAGCTCACCATCCGGGAACTCTGGAAACACCATATATTTT. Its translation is CASSPSGNSGNTIYF.

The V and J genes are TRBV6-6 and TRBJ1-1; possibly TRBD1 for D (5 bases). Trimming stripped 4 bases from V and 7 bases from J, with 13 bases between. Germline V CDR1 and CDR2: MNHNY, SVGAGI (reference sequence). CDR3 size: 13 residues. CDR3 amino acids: CASSSATESEAFF. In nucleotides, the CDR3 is TGTGCCAGCAGTTCCGCGACAGAAAGTGAAGCTTTCTTT.

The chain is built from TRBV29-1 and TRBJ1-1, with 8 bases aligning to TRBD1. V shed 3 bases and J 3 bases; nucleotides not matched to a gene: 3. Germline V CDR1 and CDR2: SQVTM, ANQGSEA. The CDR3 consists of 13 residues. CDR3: CSVEQGADTEAFF. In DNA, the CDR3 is TGCAGCGTTGAGCAGGGGGCGGACACTGAAGCTTTCTTT.

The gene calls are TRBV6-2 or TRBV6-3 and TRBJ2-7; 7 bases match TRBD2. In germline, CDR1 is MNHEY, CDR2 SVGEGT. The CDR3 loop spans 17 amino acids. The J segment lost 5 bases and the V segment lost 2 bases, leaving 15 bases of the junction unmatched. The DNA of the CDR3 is TGTGCCAGCAGTTACCCCCGGCTGGCCGGGAGGCGTGACGAGCAGTACTTC. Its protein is CASSYPRLAGRRDEQYF.

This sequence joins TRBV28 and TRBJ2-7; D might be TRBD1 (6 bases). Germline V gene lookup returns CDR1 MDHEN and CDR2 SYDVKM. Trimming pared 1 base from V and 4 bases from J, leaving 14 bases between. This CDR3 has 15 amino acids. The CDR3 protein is CASSLLGGRSYEQYF. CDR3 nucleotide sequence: TGTGCCAGCAGTTTATTAGGGGGAAGATCGTACGAGCAGTACTTC. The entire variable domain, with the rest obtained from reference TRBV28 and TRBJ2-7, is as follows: DVKVTQSSRYLVKRTGEKVFLECVQDMDHENMFWYRQDPGLGLRLIYFSYDVKMKEKGDIPEGYSVSREKKERFSLILESASTNQTSMYLCASSLLGGRSYEQYFGPGTRLTVT.

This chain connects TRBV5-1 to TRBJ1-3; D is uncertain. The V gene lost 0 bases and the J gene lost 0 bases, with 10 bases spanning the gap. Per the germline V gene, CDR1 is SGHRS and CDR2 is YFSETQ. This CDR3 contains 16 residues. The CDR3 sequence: CASSLDSSYSGNTIYF. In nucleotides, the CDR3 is TGCGCCAGCAGCTTGGATTCCAGTTACTCTGGAAACACCATATATTTT.

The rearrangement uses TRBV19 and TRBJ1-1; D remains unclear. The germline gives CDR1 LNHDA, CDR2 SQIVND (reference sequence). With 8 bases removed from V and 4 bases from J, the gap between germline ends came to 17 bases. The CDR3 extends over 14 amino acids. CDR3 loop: CASFGGVTVTEAFF. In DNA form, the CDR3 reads TGTGCCAGTTTTGGCGGGGTAACTGTCACTGAAGCTTTCTTT.

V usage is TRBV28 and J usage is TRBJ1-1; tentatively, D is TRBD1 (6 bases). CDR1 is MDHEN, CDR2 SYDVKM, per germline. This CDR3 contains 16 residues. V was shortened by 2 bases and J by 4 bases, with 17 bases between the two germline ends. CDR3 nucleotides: TGTGCCAGCAGTTTAATGCGCCGGATGGGGGCCACTGAAGCTTTCTTT. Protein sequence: CASSLMRRMGATEAFF.

CDR3 coding DNA: TGTGCCAGCAGCTTAACCGGGACTAGCGGGAGAATTAGCGATACGCAGTATTTT. This translates into CASSLTGTSGRISDTQYF. V and J are TRBV7-3 and TRBJ2-3; the match to TRBD2 covers 14 bases. CDR3 size: 18 residues. Germline V gene data show CDR1 as SGHTA and CDR2 as FQGTGA. V lost 0 bases and J lost 6; bases outside the gene matches: 8.

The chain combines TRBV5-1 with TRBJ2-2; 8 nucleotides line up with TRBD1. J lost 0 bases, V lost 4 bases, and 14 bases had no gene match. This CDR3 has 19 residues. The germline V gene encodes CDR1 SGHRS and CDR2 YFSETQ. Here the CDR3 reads CASSLRPGTGQTNTGELFF. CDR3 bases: TGCGCCAGCAGCCTGCGTCCCGGGACAGGACAGACGAACACCGGGGAGCTGTTTTTT.

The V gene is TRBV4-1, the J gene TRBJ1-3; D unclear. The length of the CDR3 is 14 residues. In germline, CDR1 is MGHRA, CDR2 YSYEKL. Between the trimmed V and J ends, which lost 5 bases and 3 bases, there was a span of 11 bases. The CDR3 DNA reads TGCGCCAGCAGCGGACGGGGAATTGGAAACACCATATATTTT. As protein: CASSGRGIGNTIYF.

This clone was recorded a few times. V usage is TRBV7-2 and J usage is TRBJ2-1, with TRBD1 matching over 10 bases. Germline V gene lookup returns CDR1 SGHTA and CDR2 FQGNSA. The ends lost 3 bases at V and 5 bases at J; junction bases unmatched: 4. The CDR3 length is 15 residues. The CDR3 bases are TGTGCCAGCAGCTTCGACAGGGGGCCCCACAATGAGCAGTTCTTC. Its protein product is CASSFDRGPHNEQFF.